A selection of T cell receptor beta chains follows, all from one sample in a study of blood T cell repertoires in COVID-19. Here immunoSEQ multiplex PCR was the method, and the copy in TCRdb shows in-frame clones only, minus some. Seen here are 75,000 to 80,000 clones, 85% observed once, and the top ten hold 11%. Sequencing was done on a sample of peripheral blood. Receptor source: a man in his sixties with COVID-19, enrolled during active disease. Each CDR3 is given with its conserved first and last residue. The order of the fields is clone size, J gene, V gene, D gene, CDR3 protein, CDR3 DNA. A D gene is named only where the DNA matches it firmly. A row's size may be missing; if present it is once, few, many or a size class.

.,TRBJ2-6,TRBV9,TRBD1,CASSAGGVQSGFSGANVLTF,TGTGCCAGCAGCGCAGGGGGCGTTCAGTCAGGGTTCTCTGGGGCCAACGTCCTGACTTTC
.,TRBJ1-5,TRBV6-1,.,CASSEGEGAPQHF,TGTGCCAGCAGTGAAGGTGAAGGAGCGCCCCAGCATTTT
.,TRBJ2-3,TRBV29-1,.,CSVEAGTPTDTQYF,TGCAGCGTTGAAGCCGGGACACCCACAGATACGCAGTATTTT
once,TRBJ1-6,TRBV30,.,CASPGDFQGTSPLHF,TGTGCCTCCCCGGGGGACTTTCAAGGGACTTCACCCCTCCACTTT
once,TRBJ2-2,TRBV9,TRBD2,CASSEIPGLAGLELFF,TGTGCCAGCAGCGAGATTCCGGGACTAGCGGGGTTGGAGCTGTTTTTT
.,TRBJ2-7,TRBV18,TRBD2,CASSPLAASGLAGAYEQYF,TGTGCCAGCTCACCACTGGCGGCATCGGGATTAGCGGGAGCCTACGAGCAGTACTTC
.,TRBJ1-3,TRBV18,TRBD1,CASSGDRVGTIYF,TGTGCCAGCTCAGGGGACAGGGTTGGCACCATATATTTT
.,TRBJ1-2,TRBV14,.,CASSQDGAGYGYTF,TGTGCCAGCAGCCAAGATGGGGCAGGCTATGGCTACACCTTC
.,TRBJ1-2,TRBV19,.,CASSIIRPGHLNYGYTF,TGTGCCAGTAGTATAATACGGCCGGGACACCTTAACTATGGCTACACCTTC
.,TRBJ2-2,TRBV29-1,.,CSVARVNTGELFF,TGCAGCGTTGCCAGGGTGAACACCGGGGAGCTGTTTTTT
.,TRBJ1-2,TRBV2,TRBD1,CASRRTGDYGYTF,TGTGCCAGCAGAAGGACAGGGGACTATGGCTACACCTTC
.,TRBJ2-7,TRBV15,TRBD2,CATSRASSGVSYEQYF,TGTGCCACCAGCAGAGCCAGTAGCGGGGTCTCCTACGAGCAGTACTTC
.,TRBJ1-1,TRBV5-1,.,CASSRDEGDESPKAFF,TGCGCCAGCAGCAGAGATGAGGGGGATGAATCTCCAAAAGCTTTCTTT
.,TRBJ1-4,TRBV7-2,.,CASSPFQGREGEKLFF,TGTGCCAGCAGCCCCTTCCAGGGCCGGGAGGGTGAAAAACTGTTTTTT
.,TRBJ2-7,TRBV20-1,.,CSARDIYEQYF,TGCAGTGCTAGAGATATCTACGAGCAGTACTTC
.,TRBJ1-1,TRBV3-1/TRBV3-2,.,CASSQEGAGTEAFF,TGTGCCAGCAGCCAAGAGGGGGCTGGCACTGAAGCTTTCTTT
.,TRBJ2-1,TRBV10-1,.,CASGELYREIPQNEQFF,TGCGCCAGCGGGGAATTATACAGGGAAATACCTCAGAATGAGCAGTTCTTC
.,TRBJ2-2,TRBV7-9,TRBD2,CASSSVGLANTGELFF,TGTGCCAGCAGCTCGGTGGGACTAGCCAACACCGGGGAGCTGTTTTTT
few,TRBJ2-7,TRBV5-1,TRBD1,CASSEGQNYEQYF,TGCGCCAGCAGCGAGGGACAGAACTACGAGCAGTACTTC
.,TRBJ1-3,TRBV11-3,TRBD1,CASSRTGSGNTIYF,TGTGCCAGCAGCCGGACAGGCTCTGGAAACACCATATATTTT
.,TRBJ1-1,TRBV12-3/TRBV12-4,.,CASRERDSEAFF,TGTGCCAGCAGAGAGAGAGATTCTGAAGCTTTCTTT
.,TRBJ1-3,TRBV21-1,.,CASSKIQGDRYSGNTIYF,TGTGCCAGCAGCAAAATACAGGGGGACCGCTACTCTGGAAACACCATATATTTT
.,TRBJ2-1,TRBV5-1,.,CASSLPGQVYNEQFF,TGCGCCAGCAGCTTGCCTGGGCAGGTCTACAATGAGCAGTTCTTC
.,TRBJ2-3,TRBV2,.,CASSTSTATDTQYF,TGTGCCAGCAGTACTTCTACTGCCACAGATACGCAGTATTTT